This is a list of T cell receptor beta chains from one sample in a study of T-cell reconstitution after alpha-beta-depleted transplantation in children. TCRdb re-called the PCR reads through MiXCR, storing one row per CDR3 protein. Of 350,000 to 450,000 distinct CDR3 sequences in the sample, around 20% are singletons; the top ten hold about 3.8%. The sequencing used PBMCs from the stem cell graft donor, collected from the stem cell graft. The source is a human donor who donated a stem cell graft to a child with acute myeloid leukemia. Each CDR3 is given with its conserved first and last residue. A D gene is named only where the DNA matches it firmly. The size entry is marked missing in some rows and otherwise reads once, few, many or a size class.

TRBV11-2,TRBD2,TRBJ2-7,.,CASSSSAGGYEQYF,TGTGCCAGCAGCTCCTCGGCGGGGGGGTACGAGCAGTACTTC
TRBV5-5,TRBD1,TRBJ2-3,few,CASSFTGVLADTQYF,TGTGCCAGCAGCTTTACAGGGGTGTTGGCAGATACGCAGTATTTT
TRBV28,.,TRBJ2-3,many,CASTSTAAPGDTQYF,TGTGCCAGCACATCCACGGCCGCGCCCGGAGATACGCAGTATTTT
TRBV29-1,TRBD2,TRBJ2-1,few,CSVGPGTSGRGNEQFF,TGCAGCGTTGGACCCGGGACTAGCGGGAGGGGAAATGAGCAGTTCTTC
TRBV12-3/TRBV12-4,TRBD1,TRBJ2-1,.,CASSFGTEVQFF,TGTGCCAGCAGTTTTGGGACAGAAGTGCAGTTCTTC
TRBV12-3/TRBV12-4,.,TRBJ1-4,few,CASSLATGYRDEKLFF,TGTGCCAGCAGTCTAGCAACGGGTTACCGAGATGAAAAACTGTTTTTT
TRBV27,TRBD2,TRBJ2-1,.,CAIRGASGAWDEQFF,TGTGCCATTCGCGGGGCTAGCGGGGCCTGGGATGAGCAGTTCTTC
TRBV3-1,.,TRBJ2-5,.,CASSLRRTQYF,TGTGCCAGCAGCCTCCGTAGGACCCAGTACTTC
TRBV9,TRBD2,TRBJ2-7,few,CASSVRGSDSYEQYF,TGTGCCAGCAGCGTACGCGGGAGTGATTCCTACGAGCAGTACTTC
TRBV5-1,TRBD2,TRBJ2-2,.,CATATSGNTGELFF,TGCGCCACCGCGACTAGCGGGAACACCGGGGAGCTGTTTTTT
TRBV20-1,.,TRBJ2-7,.,CSATDLYEQYF,TGCAGTGCTACCGACCTCTACGAGCAGTACTTC
TRBV4-3,.,TRBJ1-2,.,CASSQAGPSNYGYTF,TGCGCCAGCAGCCAAGCGGGACCGAGTAACTATGGCTACACCTTC
TRBV5-1,TRBD1,TRBJ2-7,.,CASSAGQGGTYEQYF,TGCGCCAGCAGTGCGGGACAGGGGGGTACCTACGAGCAGTACTTC